A selection of T cell receptor beta chains follows, all from one sample in a study of T cells in Graves' hyperthyroidism and ophthalmopathy. A single record per CDR3 protein comes from TCRdb applying MiXCR to the multiplex PCR reads. The sample shows about 380,000 distinct CDR3 sequences, less than 20% of them seen only once. Sequenced material: blood. These receptor sequences come from a man aged 18 to 29 with Graves' ophthalmopathy. The CDR3 runs from the conserved cysteine through the conserved F or W. The D gene is left open where the match is weak. The size of a clone is reported for some rows only, either as once, few or many, or as a class for expanded clones.

DNA: TGTGCCAGCAGCTTTGATAGCTGGACTTACAATGAGCAGTTCTTC; CDR3: CASSFDSWTYNEQFF; D: .; J: TRBJ2-1; V: TRBV11-2; size: .
DNA: TGCGGCGTTGAACTCCTGCAGGGGTACGAGCAGTACTTC; CDR3: CGVELLQGYEQYF; D: .; J: TRBJ2-7; V: TRBV29-1; size: .
DNA: TGTGCCAGCAGCCACGGGGTCTACGAGCAGTACTTC; CDR3: CASSHGVYEQYF; D: .; J: TRBJ2-7; V: TRBV14; size: .
DNA: TGTGCCATCAGTGAGTCGTGGGGGTCGGGGTCACCCCTCCACTTT; CDR3: CAISESWGSGSPLHF; D: .; J: TRBJ1-6; V: TRBV10-3; size: many
DNA: TGTGCCAGCAGCTTAGGGATACTCGGGACAGGGTGGACTAATGAAAAACTGTTTTTT; CDR3: CASSLGILGTGWTNEKLFF; D: TRBD1; J: TRBJ1-4; V: TRBV13; size: few
DNA: TGTGCCAGCAGTGATGTGTTCGAAGGCTCCTACGAGCAGTACTTC; CDR3: CASSDVFEGSYEQYF; D: .; J: TRBJ2-7; V: TRBV2; size: many
DNA: TGTGCCAGCAGCCCCGGGCCTCAGGGGGCCAACGTCCTGACTTTC; CDR3: CASSPGPQGANVLTF; D: .; J: TRBJ2-6; V: TRBV7-9; size: .
DNA: TGCGCCAGCAGCTTAACTAGCGGGGGCACCTACGAGCAGTACTTC; CDR3: CASSLTSGGTYEQYF; D: TRBD2; J: TRBJ2-7; V: TRBV7-9; size: many
DNA: TGTGCCATCAGTGGCAGTGAGGCAGATACGCAGTATTTT; CDR3: CAISGSEADTQYF; D: .; J: TRBJ2-3; V: TRBV10-3; size: .
DNA: TGCAGTGAGTCAGGGGGGGCCCAAGAGACCCAGTACTTC; CDR3: CSESGGAQETQYF; D: .; J: TRBJ2-5; V: TRBV20-1; size: .
DNA: TGTGCCAGCAGCTTGGGACCGTCCGAGACCCAGTACTTC; CDR3: CASSLGPSETQYF; D: .; J: TRBJ2-5; V: TRBV11-3; size: few
DNA: TGTGCCAGCAGCCTAGACTTGGTTGGCTATGGCTACACCTTC; CDR3: CASSLDLVGYGYTF; D: .; J: TRBJ1-2; V: TRBV5-4; size: few
DNA: TGTGCCAGCACGGGGACAGGTCGGACCCAGTACTTC; CDR3: CASTGTGRTQYF; D: TRBD1; J: TRBJ2-5; V: TRBV12-3/TRBV12-4; size: .
DNA: TGTGCCACCAGCACCTCCATACAGGGGGGAGATACGCAGTATTTT; CDR3: CATSTSIQGGDTQYF; D: TRBD1; J: TRBJ2-3; V: TRBV15; size: many
DNA: TGCGCCAGCAGCTTGGGCGCGGCGGCTGGGGGAGAGACCCAGTACTTC; CDR3: CASSLGAAAGGETQYF; D: .; J: TRBJ2-5; V: TRBV5-1; size: many
DNA: TGTGCCAGCAGTCGAGCGGGGGGCATGGATGAGCAGTTCTTC; CDR3: CASSRAGGMDEQFF; D: TRBD2; J: TRBJ2-1; V: TRBV6-1; size: .
DNA: TGTGCCAGCAGTTTCCGTGGGGCCGTTAGCAATCAGCCCCAGCATTTT; CDR3: CASSFRGAVSNQPQHF; D: .; J: TRBJ1-5; V: TRBV2; size: many
DNA: TGTGCCAGCTCACGTGGGAGGGTCAGTGTAAATAACGAGCAGTTCTTC; CDR3: CASSRGRVSVNNEQFF; D: TRBD2; J: TRBJ2-1; V: TRBV18; size: .
DNA: TGTGCCAGCAGTTCCCGACTGGACTACCCCAATGGGAGAAGGTACGAGCAGTACTTC; CDR3: CASSSRLDYPNGRRYEQYF; D: .; J: TRBJ2-7; V: TRBV28; size: .
DNA: TGTGCCAGCAGCTTAGCGGGACAGGGTAGTCAGCCCCAGCATTTT; CDR3: CASSLAGQGSQPQHF; D: TRBD1; J: TRBJ1-5; V: TRBV7-9; size: .
DNA: TGTGCCAGCAGCCAGGACAGGGAGACCCCTGAAGCTTTCTTT; CDR3: CASSQDRETPEAFF; D: TRBD1; J: TRBJ1-1; V: TRBV14; size: .
DNA: TGTGCCACGGATCGAGCGGGAAACACAGATACGCAGTATTTT; CDR3: CATDRAGNTDTQYF; D: TRBD2; J: TRBJ2-3; V: TRBV2; size: many
DNA: TGTGCCAGCAGTTACACCCCGGCTGGAGATACGCAGTATTTT; CDR3: CASSYTPAGDTQYF; D: .; J: TRBJ2-3; V: TRBV6-5; size: few
DNA: TGTGCCAGCAGCTTGGATGTATCCGGGGAGCTGTTTTTT; CDR3: CASSLDVSGELFF; D: .; J: TRBJ2-2; V: TRBV5-5; size: few
DNA: TGTGCCAGCAGCTTCACGGAGACCCAGTACTTC; CDR3: CASSFTETQYF; D: .; J: TRBJ2-5; V: TRBV11-2; size: many
DNA: TGTGCCAGCAGCTTCGCAGGGGTGCCCTCCTACGAGCAGTACTTC; CDR3: CASSFAGVPSYEQYF; D: .; J: TRBJ2-7; V: TRBV7-9; size: many
DNA: TGTGCCAGCAGTGACAAGGATTCATGGGGCCCCCCAGATACGCAGTATTTT; CDR3: CASSDKDSWGPPDTQYF; D: .; J: TRBJ2-3; V: TRBV6-2/TRBV6-3; size: many
DNA: TGTGCCAGCAGTTACAGGGAGGGAAAACTGTTTTTT; CDR3: CASSYREGKLFF; D: .; J: TRBJ1-4; V: TRBV6-5; size: few
DNA: TGTGCCAGCAGTAATTACAGAGAGACCCAGTACTTC; CDR3: CASSNYRETQYF; D: .; J: TRBJ2-5; V: TRBV6-1; size: few
DNA: TGTGCCAGCAGTTTCCGACTAGCGGGGGGGAACGAGCAGTACTTC; CDR3: CASSFRLAGGNEQYF; D: TRBD2; J: TRBJ2-7; V: TRBV12-3/TRBV12-4; size: .
DNA: TGTGCCAGCAGTGGCCCAACGGCTGGCTACACCTTC; CDR3: CASSGPTAGYTF; D: .; J: TRBJ1-2; V: TRBV6-1; size: few
DNA: TGTGCCAGCAGCTTAATCAGCAGCGGGGGGGGTGAGACCCAGTACTTC; CDR3: CASSLISSGGGETQYF; D: TRBD2; J: TRBJ2-5; V: TRBV11-2; size: .
DNA: TGTGCCAGCAGCTCCCTAGCGGGGACTTTGGAGCAGTACTTC; CDR3: CASSSLAGTLEQYF; D: TRBD2; J: TRBJ2-7; V: TRBV11-2; size: many
DNA: TGTGCCAGTAGTATCGACAGAAGATACGAGCAGTACTTC; CDR3: CASSIDRRYEQYF; D: .; J: TRBJ2-7; V: TRBV19; size: .
DNA: TGTGCCAGCAGCTTTCTACTAGCGGGGGGCTCCAATGAGCAGTTCTTC; CDR3: CASSFLLAGGSNEQFF; D: TRBD2; J: TRBJ2-1; V: TRBV28; size: many
DNA: TGTGCCAGCAGCGTATCAGGGGATTCACCCCTCCACTTT; CDR3: CASSVSGDSPLHF; D: .; J: TRBJ1-6; V: TRBV9; size: .
DNA: TGTGCCAGCAGCTTGGGGAGGCCGAGCACTGAAGCTTTCTTT; CDR3: CASSLGRPSTEAFF; D: .; J: TRBJ1-1; V: TRBV5-6; size: many
DNA: TGTGCCAGCAGCACCGCAGGGGCCGGGGCCAACGTCCTGACTTTC; CDR3: CASSTAGAGANVLTF; D: .; J: TRBJ2-6; V: TRBV7-9; size: .
DNA: TGTGCCACCAGCAAGGGACTAGCAGGGCAGTTCTTC; CDR3: CATSKGLAGQFF; D: TRBD2; J: TRBJ2-1; V: TRBV15; size: .
DNA: TGTGCCAGCAGTGCGGAATTAGATACGCAGTATTTT; CDR3: CASSAELDTQYF; D: .; J: TRBJ2-3; V: TRBV2; size: many